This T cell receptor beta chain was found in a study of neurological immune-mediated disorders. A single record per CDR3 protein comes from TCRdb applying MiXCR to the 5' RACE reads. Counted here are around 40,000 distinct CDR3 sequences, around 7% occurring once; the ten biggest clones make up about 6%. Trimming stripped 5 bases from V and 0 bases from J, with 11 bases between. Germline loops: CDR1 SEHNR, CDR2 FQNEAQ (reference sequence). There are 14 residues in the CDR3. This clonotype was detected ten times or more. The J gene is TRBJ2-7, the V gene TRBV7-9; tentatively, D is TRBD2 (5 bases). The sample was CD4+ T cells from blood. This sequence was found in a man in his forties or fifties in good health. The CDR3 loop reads CASSLFGDSYEQYF. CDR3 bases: TGTGCCAGCAGCCTCTTCGGGGACTCCTACGAGCAGTACTTC.